What follows are 5 T cell receptor beta chains derived from one specimen sequenced in a study of T-cell reconstitution after alpha-beta-depleted transplantation in children. TCRbeta library preparation incorporated unique molecular identifiers. Via MiXCR, TCRdb re-called the PCR reads, giving one row per CDR3 protein. The table records some 640,000 distinct CDR3 sequences, approximately 16% of them present only once. This specimen consisted of PBMCs from the stem cell graft donor, obtained from the stem cell graft. The receptor source for this set is a human donor who donated a stem cell graft to a child with acute myeloid leukemia.

This clonotype came up many times. This sequence joins TRBV7-2 and TRBJ2-3, with TRBD2 identical over 10 bases. With V trimmed by 1 base and J by 4 bases, 5 bases remained unmatched. The CDR3 contains 16 residues. Germline CDR1 is SGHTA and CDR2 is FQGNSA. In DNA form, the CDR3 reads TGTGCCAGCAGCTTAGGAAGCGGGGGGGCCGCAGATACGCAGTATTTT. As protein: CASSLGSGGAADTQYF.

This clonotype was observed at least ten times. The rearrangement uses TRBV5-6 and TRBJ1-2, with TRBD1 as a possible D gene (6 bases). The germline V and J ends were trimmed by 4 bases and 7 bases, with 14 bases remaining between them. Per germline, CDR1 SGHDT and CDR2 YYEEEE. This CDR3 region has 13 residues. This chain's CDR3 is CASSIGGGTGYTF. The CDR3 DNA reads TGTGCCAGCAGCATAGGGGGGGGTACTGGCTACACCTTC.

This clonotype was recorded at least ten times. J is TRBJ1-5 and V is TRBV29-1; D gene uncertain. CDR3 length equals 12 residues. Germline loops: CDR1 SQVTM, CDR2 ANQGSEA. With 5 bases removed from V and 2 bases from J, the gap between germline ends came to 7 bases. CDR3 sequence (DNA): TGCAGCGTTAAGGAGGGCAATCAGCCCCAGCATTTT. Translation: CSVKEGNQPQHF.

The chain recombines TRBV7-9 with TRBJ2-7; 7 bases fit TRBD2. The J segment lost 3 bases and the V segment lost 5 bases, leaving 7 bases of the junction unmatched. The germline V gene has CDR1 SEHNR and CDR2 FQNEAQ (reference sequence). The CDR3 loop spans 14 amino acids. The CDR3 coding sequence is TGTGCCAGCAGCCCTAGCGGTTCTTACTACGAGCAGTACGTC. It translates to CASSPSGSYYEQYV.

In this sample, this clonotype turned up a few times. CDR3 sequence (DNA): TGTGCCATCAGGTCGGTGGGGTCGGGAAAAGAGACCCAGTACTTC. Its protein product is CAIRSVGSGKETQYF. The genes are TRBV10-3 and TRBJ2-5; possibly TRBD2 for D (5 bases). Germline V gives CDR1 ENHRY, CDR2 SYGVKD. Deletions cut 6 bases from V and 3 bases from J, with 17 bases between. The CDR3 consists of 15 residues.